This is a list of T cell receptor beta chains from one sample in a study of blood T cell repertoires in COVID-19. Sequenced by immunoSEQ multiplex PCR; TCRdb stores in-frame clones only, minus some. The sample lists about 200,000 clones; roughly 94% were seen once. Sequencing was done on a sample of peripheral blood. The receptor source for this set is a man aged 25-45 years with acute or convalescent COVID-19. Each CDR3 is given with its conserved first and last residue. A D gene is named only where the DNA matches it firmly. Only part of the rows carry a size: once, few, many, or a class if the clone is expanded.

>TRBJ2-1|.|.|TRBV9
CASSATGYNEQFF
TGTGCCAGCAGCGCCACAGGGTACAATGAGCAGTTCTTC
>TRBJ2-1|.|.|TRBV3-1/TRBV3-2
CASSQYSEQFF
TGTGCCAGCAGCCAATATAGTGAGCAGTTCTTC
>TRBJ2-2|.|.|TRBV5-4
CASSQRSSGTGELFF
TGTGCCAGCAGCCAGCGGTCCAGTGGCACCGGGGAGCTGTTTTTT
>TRBJ1-5|.|once|TRBV7-8
CASSPLLQGISNQPQHF
TGTGCCAGCAGCCCATTGTTACAGGGCATTAGCAATCAGCCCCAGCATTTT
>TRBJ1-2|.|.|TRBV9
CASSVGGLANYGYTF
TGTGCCAGCAGCGTAGGGGGACTGGCTAACTATGGCTACACCTTC
>TRBJ1-2|.|.|TRBV5-1
CASSFRGHGYTF
TGCGCCAGCAGCTTTAGGGGCCATGGCTACACCTTC
>TRBJ2-3|.|.|TRBV3-1/TRBV3-2
CASSPTQGLQTDTQYF
TGTGCCAGCAGCCCGACCCAGGGACTCCAAACAGATACGCAGTATTTT
>TRBJ2-7|TRBD2|.|TRBV29-1
CSVDWAGGHEQYF
TGCAGCGTTGATTGGGCGGGAGGGCACGAGCAGTACTTC
>TRBJ2-1|TRBD2|.|TRBV3-1/TRBV3-2
CASSYRLAGGYNEQFF
TGTGCCAGCAGCTATCGACTAGCGGGGGGTTACAATGAGCAGTTCTTC
>TRBJ2-7|TRBD1|.|TRBV11-2
CASSRRQGYSYEQYF
TGTGCCAGCAGCCGACGACAGGGATACTCCTACGAGCAGTACTTC
>TRBJ1-1|.|.|TRBV12-3/TRBV12-4
CASSPLRNTEAFF
TGTGCCAGCAGTCCGCTGAGAAACACTGAAGCTTTCTTT
>TRBJ1-3|.|.|TRBV4-1
CASSQEGQISGNTIYF
TGCGCCAGCAGCCAAGAGGGGCAGATCTCTGGAAACACCATATATTTT
>TRBJ2-2|.|.|TRBV19
CASSPFSGQHGELFF
TGTGCCAGTAGTCCTTTTTCCGGACAGCACGGGGAGCTGTTTTTT
>TRBJ2-7|TRBD1|once|TRBV7-9
CASSVTGTGGDEQYF
TGTGCCAGCAGCGTAACCGGGACAGGGGGCGACGAGCAGTACTTC
>TRBJ2-3|TRBD2|once|TRBV7-3
CASSLTVAGGTDTQYF
TGTGCCAGCAGCTTAACCGTGGCGGGAGGCACAGATACGCAGTATTTT
>TRBJ1-1|.|.|TRBV25-1
CASSEPGDLNTEAFF
TGTGCCAGCAGTGAGCCAGGGGACCTGAACACTGAAGCTTTCTTT
>TRBJ2-1|.|.|TRBV7-3
CASSSLLGSSYNEQFF
TGTGCCAGCAGCTCTCTTCTAGGGAGCTCCTACAATGAGCAGTTCTTC
>TRBJ1-5|TRBD1|.|TRBV28
CASRKTGGKSNQPQHF
TGTGCCAGCAGAAAAACAGGGGGTAAAAGCAATCAGCCCCAGCATTTT
>TRBJ2-1|TRBD2|.|TRBV4-1
CASSLSGGGGASYNEQFF
TGCGCCAGCAGCCTGTCGGGAGGGGGAGGGGCCTCCTACAATGAGCAGTTCTTC
>TRBJ2-5|.|.|TRBV5-5
CASSLRLLETQYF
TGTGCCAGCAGCTTACGACTATTAGAGACCCAGTACTTC
>TRBJ1-2|TRBD1|once|TRBV28
CASNTGGLTYGYTF
TGTGCCAGTAATACAGGGGGGCTAACTTATGGCTACACCTTC
>TRBJ2-7|TRBD2|.|TRBV15
CATSRGLAGGQASYEQYF
TGTGCCACCAGCAGAGGGCTAGCGGGAGGGCAAGCCTCCTACGAGCAGTACTTC
>TRBJ1-3|.|.|TRBV28
CASSPGGNTIYF
TGTGCCAGCAGTCCCGGGGGGAACACCATATATTTT
>TRBJ1-2|TRBD1|once|TRBV5-1
CASSLASGGNYGYTF
TGCGCCAGCAGCTTGGCGTCAGGGGGTAACTATGGCTACACCTTC
>TRBJ2-7|.|.|TRBV28
CASSRTYEQYF
TGTGCCAGCTCGCGGACCTACGAGCAGTACTTC
>TRBJ2-1|.|.|TRBV29-1
CSVDSGALNEQFF
TGCAGCGTTGACTCAGGGGCGTTGAATGAGCAGTTCTTC
>TRBJ2-5|TRBD2|few|TRBV2
CASTASGSVKTQYF
TGTGCCAGCACGGCTAGCGGGAGTGTAAAGACCCAGTACTTC
>TRBJ1-5|.|.|TRBV6-6
CASTITRVQPQHF
TGTGCCAGCACCATCACCCGAGTTCAGCCCCAGCATTTT
>TRBJ2-7|TRBD2|.|TRBV7-2
CASSGLAGGLYEQYF
TGTGCCAGCAGTGGTCTAGCGGGGGGTCTCTACGAGCAGTACTTC
>TRBJ2-2|.|.|TRBV28
CASSLSALTGELFF
TGTGCCAGCAGTTTATCCGCACTTACCGGGGAGCTGTTTTTT
>TRBJ2-5|.|.|TRBV19
CASSIMFGGQNHAQYF
TGTGCCAGTAGTATTATGTTCGGGGGACAGAACCATGCACAGTACTTC
>TRBJ1-1|TRBD1|.|TRBV9
CASSTRTGNTEAFF
TGTGCCAGCAGCACGAGGACAGGTAACACTGAAGCTTTCTTT
>TRBJ2-1|TRBD1|.|TRBV18
CASSPRTGENEQFF
TGTGCCAGCTCACCACGGACAGGGGAAAATGAGCAGTTCTTC
>TRBJ1-4|.|once|TRBV2
CASGGREGPNEKLFF
TGTGCCAGCGGGGGCAGGGAGGGACCGAATGAAAAACTGTTTTTT
>TRBJ2-7|TRBD2|.|TRBV5-6
CVSSFRASGGVSSYEQYF
TGTGTCAGCAGCTTCCGGGCTAGCGGGGGGGTCAGCTCCTACGAGCAGTACTTC
>TRBJ2-1|.|.|TRBV14
CASSRQYTRTDEQFF
TGTGCCAGCAGCCGTCAGTATACCCGAACCGATGAGCAGTTCTTC
>TRBJ2-2|.|.|TRBV5-1
CASSLAGINTGELFF
TGCGCCAGCAGCTTGGCGGGGATAAACACCGGGGAGCTGTTTTTT
>TRBJ2-6|.|once|TRBV28
CASSYPTTSGANVLTF
TGTGCCAGCAGTTATCCAACTACCTCTGGGGCCAACGTCCTGACTTTC
>TRBJ1-1|.|.|TRBV5-1
CASSLLWNTEAFF
TGCGCCAGCAGCTTGCTGTGGAACACTGAAGCTTTCTTT
>TRBJ2-7|TRBD1|.|TRBV12-3/TRBV12-4
CASSQTGGYEQYF
TGTGCCAGCAGCCAGACAGGGGGCTACGAGCAGTACTTC
>TRBJ2-1|.|.|TRBV29-1
CSVDNNEQFF
TGCAGCGTCGACAATAATGAGCAGTTCTTC
>TRBJ2-3|.|once|TRBV9
CASGVWEGTDTQYF
TGTGCCAGCGGAGTCTGGGAGGGCACAGATACGCAGTATTTT
>TRBJ2-1|TRBD2|once|TRBV28
CASSRRTSGRSSNEQFF
TGTGCCAGCAGTCGTAGGACTAGCGGGAGGTCTTCCAATGAGCAGTTCTTC
>TRBJ1-2|.|.|TRBV2
CASKGQLYGYTF
TGTGCCAGCAAAGGACAACTCTATGGCTACACCTTC
>TRBJ2-7|TRBD1|.|TRBV19
CASSPGTAYEQYF
TGTGCCAGTAGTCCCGGGACAGCCTACGAGCAGTACTTC
>TRBJ2-3|TRBD1|.|TRBV19
CASRDRVTDTQYF
TGTGCCAGTCGGGACAGGGTTACAGATACGCAGTATTTT
>TRBJ2-1|TRBD2|once|TRBV5-1
CASNPGTSVDEQFF
TGCGCCAGCAACCCCGGGACTAGCGTCGATGAGCAGTTCTTC
>TRBJ1-1|.|.|TRBV19
CASQAGRRNTEAFF
TGTGCCAGTCAAGCGGGACGGAGGAACACTGAAGCTTTCTTT
>TRBJ2-6|.|once|TRBV5-8
CASSSGSYPGANVLTF
TGTGCCAGCAGCTCCGGGTCCTACCCTGGGGCCAACGTCCTGACTTTC
>TRBJ2-1|TRBD2|.|TRBV19
CASRTSGGATYNEQFF
TGTGCCAGTAGGACTAGCGGGGGGGCTACCTACAATGAGCAGTTCTTC
>TRBJ1-1|.|.|TRBV11-2
CASIRGNTEAFF
TGTGCCAGCATAAGGGGTAACACTGAAGCTTTCTTT
>TRBJ2-5|TRBD1|.|TRBV4-1
CASSHSGTGKETQYF
TGCGCCAGCAGCCACTCCGGGACAGGGAAAGAGACCCAGTACTTC
>TRBJ2-1|TRBD2|.|TRBV6-5
CASSWYLAGGLNEQFF
TGTGCCAGCAGTTGGTATCTAGCGGGGGGGCTGAATGAGCAGTTCTTC
>TRBJ2-4|.|.|TRBV2
CASRTVRQVKNIQYF
TGTGCCAGCAGAACGGTGAGACAGGTTAAAAACATTCAGTACTTC
>TRBJ2-3|TRBD2|.|TRBV5-6
CASSMGLAVATQYF
TGTGCCAGCAGCATGGGACTAGCGGTCGCTACGCAGTATTTT